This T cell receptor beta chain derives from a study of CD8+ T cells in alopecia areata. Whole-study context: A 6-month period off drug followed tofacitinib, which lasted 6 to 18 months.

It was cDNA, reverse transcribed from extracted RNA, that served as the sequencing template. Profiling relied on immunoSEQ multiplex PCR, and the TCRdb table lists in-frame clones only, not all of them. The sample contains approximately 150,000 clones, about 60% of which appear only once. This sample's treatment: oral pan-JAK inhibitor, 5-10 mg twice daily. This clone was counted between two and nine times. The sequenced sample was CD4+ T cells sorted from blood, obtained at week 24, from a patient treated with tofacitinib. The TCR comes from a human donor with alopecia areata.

As DNA, the CDR3 is TGTGCCAGCAGCTTCTCCGACAGGGGGGCAAATCAGCCCCAGCATTTT. Its translation: CASSFSDRGANQPQHF. V gene TRBV7-8 combines with J gene TRBJ1-5, with 9 bases matching TRBD1. Per germline, CDR1 SGHVS and CDR2 FQNEAQ. This CDR3 contains 16 residues. Germline trimming cut 3 bases from V and 4 bases from J; bases unmatched to any gene: 7. Complete variable domain (other parts from reference TRBV7-8 and TRBJ1-5): GAGVSQSPRYKVAKRGQDVALRCDPISGHVSLFWYQQALGQGPEFLTYFQNEAQLDKSGLPSDRFFAERPEGSVSTLKIQRTQQEDSAVYLCASSFSDRGANQPQHFGDGTRLSIL.